One and the same sample provided the 11 T cell receptor beta chains below, sequenced in a study of T cell changes during pregnancy in multiple sclerosis. Clones were read by immunoSEQ multiplex PCR, and TCRdb kept only the in-frame ones, dropping some. Among over 45,000 clones listed, about nine tenths were seen once. This specimen consisted of CD8+ T cells from peripheral blood mononuclear cells, obtained after pregnancy. The receptor set was obtained from a female donor with multiple sclerosis, enrolled in a pregnancy study.

This clone appeared a single time. This sequence joins TRBV12-5 and TRBJ1-5, with 12 bases that match TRBD1. With 0 bases clipped from V and 7 bases from J, the junction kept 4 bases outside the gene matches. The CDR3 sequence is 16 residues long. Germline assignment: CDR1 LGHNT and CDR2 FRNRAP. The CDR3 loop reads CASGLVGTGGRQPQHF. For the CDR3, the DNA is TGTGCTAGTGGTTTGGTAGGGACAGGGGGCCGCCAGCCCCAGCATTTT.

The chain links TRBV2 to TRBJ2-5; 7 nucleotides agree with TRBD2. The germline CDR1 and CDR2 sequences are SNHLY and FYNNEI. The V segment lost 6 bases and the J segment 2 bases; nucleotides outside the gene matches: 6. This CDR3 spans 14 amino acids. Here the CDR3 reads CASSGGSIQETQYF. For the CDR3, the DNA is TGTGCCAGCAGCGGGGGGTCAATTCAAGAGACCCAGTACTTC. The full variable domain, rest sourced from reference TRBV2 and TRBJ2-5, is EPEVTQTPSHQVTQMGQEVILRCVPISNHLYFYWYRQILGQKVEFLVSFYNNEISEKSEIFDDQFSVERPDGSNFTLKIRSTKLEDSAMYFCASSGGSIQETQYFGPGTRLLVL.

This chain uses TRBV9 with TRBJ2-7, with TRBD1 identical over 8 bases. V trimming: 0 bases; J trimming: 5 bases; junction bases outside the gene matches: 4. The germline V gene has CDR1 SGDLS and CDR2 YYNGEE. The CDR3 is made up of 14 amino acids. CDR3 residues: CASSVGTGPNEQYF. The DNA for the CDR3 is TGTGCCAGCAGCGTAGGGACAGGGCCTAACGAGCAGTACTTC.

CDR3 protein: CSVKQGANYGYTF. CDR3 coding DNA: TGCAGCGTCAAACAGGGGGCCAACTATGGCTACACCTTC. The V and J genes are TRBV29-1 and TRBJ1-2; TRBD1 agrees at 9 bases. The ends lost 6 bases at V and 2 bases at J; junction bases unmatched: 4. There are 13 residues in the CDR3. Germline CDR1 SQVTM, CDR2 ANQGSEA.

This clone was seen just once. The chain employs TRBV9 and TRBJ1-5, with a possible D match to TRBD1 (6 bases). V lost 3 bases and J lost 7, with 14 bases in between. In germline, CDR1 is SGDLS, CDR2 YYNGEE. CDR3 length equals 14 residues. CDR3 in amino acids: CASSARGGQQPQHF. The CDR3 DNA follows: TGTGCCAGCAGCGCCCGGGGGGGGCAGCAGCCCCAGCATTTT.

V is TRBV4-3 and J is TRBJ1-5; D perhaps matches TRBD1 (6 bases). The V gene lost 3 bases and the J gene lost 0 bases, with 6 bases spanning the gap. The CDR3 is 14 amino acids. Germline values: CDR1 LGHNA, CDR2 YSLEER. The CDR3: CASSQGASNQPQHF. In nucleotides, the CDR3 is TGCGCCAGCAGCCAGGGGGCTAGCAATCAGCCCCAGCATTTT.

In its sample, this clone was seen once. The gene calls are TRBV29-1 and TRBJ1-2; 8 nucleotides agree with TRBD1. The V gene's germline CDR1 is SQVTM and CDR2 ANQGSEA. The CDR3 is made up of 12 amino acids. J lost 2 bases, V lost 4 bases, and 0 bases had no gene match. This CDR3 is CSVGTGNYGYTF. The DNA for the CDR3 is TGCAGCGTTGGGACAGGGAACTATGGCTACACCTTC. The whole variable domain, remainder taken from reference TRBV29-1 and TRBJ1-2, is SAVISQKPSRDICQRGTSLTIQCQVDSQVTMMFWYRQQPGQSLTLIATANQGSEATYESGFVIDKFPISRPNLTFSTLTVSNMSPEDSSIYLCSVGTGNYGYTFGSGTRLTVV.

The chain joins TRBV5-1 to TRBJ2-3, with TRBD2 matching 7 bases. The CDR3 is 14 residues long. Unmatched junction bases numbered 2, after V lost 4 bases and J lost 0 bases. Per germline, CDR1 SGHRS and CDR2 YFSETQ. In DNA form, the CDR3 reads TGCGCCAGCAGCGCTAGCGGTAGCACAGATACGCAGTATTTT. It yields the protein CASSASGSTDTQYF.

The chain employs TRBV27 and TRBJ2-1, with D maybe TRBD2 (6 bases). Germline assignment: CDR1 MNHEY and CDR2 SMNVEV (reference sequence). This CDR3 contains 15 residues. Trimming cost V 5 bases and J 0 bases, with 11 bases left between them. The CDR3 here is CASSQGGASYNEQFF. CDR3 DNA: TGTGCCAGCAGTCAAGGCGGGGCCTCCTACAATGAGCAGTTCTTC.

The chain joins TRBV7-9 to TRBJ2-7; D may be TRBD2 (6 bases). Germline assignment: CDR1 SEHNR and CDR2 FQNEAQ (reference sequence). V lost 7 bases to trimming and J lost 3 bases, with 19 bases between them. The CDR3 consists of 15 residues. In DNA form, the CDR3 reads TGTGCCAGCACCCTTAACGACGGGACTTTCTACGAGCAGTACTTC. This encodes CASTLNDGTFYEQYF.

This clone ranks as large. The chain combines TRBV11-2 with TRBJ2-7, with D unclear. The CDR3 is 14 residues long. The V gene's germline CDR1 is SGHAT and CDR2 FQNNGV. Deletions cut 0 bases from V and 2 bases from J, with 8 bases between. In DNA form, the CDR3 reads TGTGCCAGCAGCTTAGAGTATTCTCCCTACGAGCAGTACTTC. It yields the protein CASSLEYSPYEQYF.